This T cell receptor (beta chain) originates from a study of cytomegalovirus exposure and HLA in healthy donors. Across the study: A previous analysis identified more than 100 million unique TCR beta sequences derived from some 170 million T cells. General study points: Association of approximately 18,000 TCR beta sequences with HLA alleles was found at 0.05 false discovery rate in a later analysis.

PCR amplification relied on 60 Vbeta primers (plus 13 Jbeta primers). Produced via immunoSEQ multiplex PCR; TCRdb's table is partial and in-frame only. The profile shows around 150,000 clones, roughly two thirds of them singletons. A remark on this clone: Antigen: not known. Within the sample, other DNA sequences also encode this same CDR3.

This sequence originates from a woman aged 30 to 39 in good health and CMV-seronegative. Sequenced material: PBMCs.

The CDR3 sequence: CSVGYTNTEAFF. The CDR3 coding sequence is TGCAGCGTTGGGTACACGAACACTGAAGCTTTCTTT. V gene TRBV29-1 combines with J gene TRBJ1-1; no firm D call. The ends were cut back, 4 bases at V and 1 base at J, with 7 bases in the middle. The V gene's germline CDR1 is SQVTM and CDR2 ANQGSEA. The CDR3 spans 12 residues.